The 10 T cell receptor beta chains presented below share a single source sample, sequenced in a study of beta chain features in type 1 diabetes. Reverse transcription of all isolated RNA meant that expressed TCRB transcripts were sequenced. The repertoire was sequenced with immunoSEQ multiplex PCR; TCRdb's copy has only in-frame clones and lacks some. Of about 360,000 clones listed, around 12% are singletons. The sequenced sample consisted of naive CD4+ T cells from blood. These receptor sequences come from a man between 18 and 29 years old in good health.

The chain uses TRBV29-1 and TRBJ1-6; 9 nucleotides line up with TRBD1. The CDR3 has 13 residues. J was trimmed by 8 bases and V by 7 bases; bases with no gene match: 6. Germline CDR1 is SQVTM and CDR2 is ANQGSEA. In nucleotides, the CDR3 is TGCAGCGCTAGGGACAGGGACCATTCACCCCTCCACTTT. This codes for CSARDRDHSPLHF.

This clone was recorded a few times. This chain uses TRBV28 with TRBJ2-6; 9 bases match TRBD2. Germline V gene data show CDR1 as MDHEN and CDR2 as SYDVKM. The CDR3 runs 15 residues. V dropped 6 bases and J dropped 1; count of bases not matched to a gene: 1. The CDR3 coding sequence is TGTGCCAGCAGCCTAGCGGGATCTGGGGCCAACGTCCTGACTTTC. Translating it yields CASSLAGSGANVLTF. Together with reference TRBV28 and TRBJ2-6, the CDR3 gives the full variable domain: DVKVTQSSRYLVKRTGEKVFLECVQDMDHENMFWYRQDPGLGLRLIYFSYDVKMKEKGDIPEGYSVSREKKERFSLILESASTNQTSMYLCASSLAGSGANVLTFGAGSRLTVL.

V usage is TRBV7-3 and J usage is TRBJ2-1, with TRBD1 matching 10 bases. Looked up from germline, CDR1 is SGHTA and CDR2 is FQGTGA. Trimming at V came to 1 base and at J to 15 bases, leaving 9 bases not matched to a gene. CDR3 length equals 14 residues. The CDR3 loop reads CASSLREGGQGWFF. The CDR3 region has the DNA TGTGCCAGCAGCTTAAGGGAAGGGGGACAGGGGTGGTTCTTC. Full variable domain (remainder filled in from reference TRBV7-3 and TRBJ2-1): GAGVSQTPSNKVTEKGKYVELRCDPISGHTALYWYRQSLGQGPEFLIYFQGTGAADDSGLPNDRFFAVRPEGSVSTLKIQRTERGDSAVYLCASSLREGGQGWFFGPGTRLTVL.

This clone was found a few times. The V gene is TRBV9, the J gene TRBJ2-5; D unresolved. Germline V lookup: CDR1 SGDLS, CDR2 YYNGEE. This CDR3 is 14 amino acids long. Trimming shortened V by 0 bases and J by 0 bases, and 6 bases separated the two germline ends. In DNA, the CDR3 is TGTGCCAGCAGCGTAGGGCAGTACCAAGAGACCCAGTACTTC. Encoded protein: CASSVGQYQETQYF.

In its sample, this clone was seen a few times. The chain is built from TRBV19 and TRBJ1-5; possible D gene TRBD1, 6 bases. V lost 2 bases and J lost 5, with 10 bases in between. The CDR3 is made up of 14 amino acids. Germline V lookup: CDR1 LNHDA, CDR2 SQIVND (reference sequence). For the CDR3, the DNA is TGTGCCAGTAGTATACAGGGGCCCCATCAGCCCCAGCATTTT. The encoded protein is CASSIQGPHQPQHF. The full variable domain, its missing parts supplied by reference TRBV19 and TRBJ1-5, is DGGITQSPKYLFRKEGQNVTLSCEQNLNHDAMYWYRQDPGQGLRLIYYSQIVNDFQKGDIAEGYSVSREKKESFPLTVTSAQKNPTAFYLCASSIQGPHQPQHFGDGTRLSIL.

This clone was found a few times. At the DNA level, this CDR3 is encoded by other sequences in the same sample as well. This chain uses TRBV7-2 with TRBJ1-2; no definite D call. The length of the CDR3 is 14 residues. Germline CDR1 is SGHTA and CDR2 is FQGNSA. Trimming stripped 1 base from V and 0 bases from J, with 6 bases between. CDR3: CASSLGGSNYGYTF. The CDR3 bases are TGTGCCAGCAGCTTAGGCGGATCTAACTATGGCTACACCTTC.

J is TRBJ1-4 and V is TRBV10-3; tentatively, D is TRBD1 (6 bases). CDR1 and CDR2 from the germline V gene are ENHRY and SYGVKD. The CDR3 covers 14 residues. V lost 6 bases, J lost 1 base, and 9 bases lay in between. The CDR3 sequence is CAISTGLTNEKLFF. The CDR3 DNA reads TGTGCCATCAGCACAGGGCTAACTAATGAAAAACTGTTTTTT.

This clone was seen a few times. Other DNA sequences from this sample encode an identical CDR3 as well. The chain uses TRBV29-1 and TRBJ1-2, with D possibly TRBD1 on 6 matching bases. Trimming pared 5 bases from V and 0 bases from J, leaving 10 bases between. The CDR3 is 13 amino acids. Per germline, CDR1 SQVTM and CDR2 ANQGSEA. The CDR3 region is CSVTGTANYGYTF. CDR3 nucleotides: TGCAGCGTTACAGGGACGGCTAACTATGGCTACACCTTC.

This clone was counted a few times. The chain uses TRBV19 and TRBJ1-2; 9 positions agree with TRBD1. CDR3 length: 13 residues. Losses at the gene ends were 4 bases for V and 6 bases for J; bases not matched to a gene: 3. Germline values: CDR1 LNHDA, CDR2 SQIVND (reference sequence). The CDR3 sequence is CASSNRGRDGYTF. The CDR3 nucleotides are TGTGCCAGTAGTAACAGGGGGCGCGATGGCTACACCTTC.

This clone was detected only a few times. This rearrangement joins TRBV7-9 to TRBJ2-1, with 11 bases identical to TRBD2. This CDR3 region has 15 residues. The germline V gene has CDR1 SEHNR and CDR2 FQNEAQ (reference sequence). V lost 5 bases, J lost 6 bases, and 6 bases stayed unmatched. The CDR3 sequence is CASSLRLAGPNEQFF. CDR3 coding DNA: TGTGCCAGCAGCCTAAGACTAGCGGGACCCAATGAGCAGTTCTTC.